A single TCR beta chain is shown here with its context. The record originates from a study of T cells in Graves' hyperthyroidism and ophthalmopathy. Study-wide context: The authors collected peripheral blood at initial diagnosis, before any treatment.

Using RNA transcripts as the source, TCR beta CDR3 regions were amplified. Primed by the HTBI set, a first-round RT-PCR was run on the TCR CDR3. A single record per CDR3 protein comes from TCRdb applying MiXCR to the multiplex PCR reads. The table has more than 350,000 distinct CDR3 sequences, about 16% seen once. The CDR3 totals 13 residues. V lost 3 bases and J 8 bases, leaving 10 bases between the germline ends. Germline CDR1 LNHDA, CDR2 SQIVND (reference sequence). Uncontrolled infection, other autoimmune disease, pregnancy or lactation excluded patients. The sequence derives from a woman aged 25 to 45 with Graves' hyperthyroidism. The V and J genes are TRBV19 and TRBJ1-4, with D hard to call. Sequencing was carried out using blood. The CDR3 protein is CASSIGQAEKLFF. The CDR3 nucleotides read TGTGCCAGTAGTATCGGGCAGGCAGAAAAACTGTTTTTT.